This TCR beta chain was sequenced for a study of radiation and T cells in renal cell carcinoma. General study findings and limits: From baseline, blood top tumor clonotypes peaked at 2 weeks post-radiation.

As for time point: blood 2 weeks post-SBRT. The treatment: 15 Gy SBRT to primary tumor, nephrectomy 4 weeks later. Clear cell pathology was present in this patient's renal cell carcinoma. Data came from immunoSEQ multiplex PCR; TCRdb stores just in-frame clones and leaves some out. The table has roughly 78,000 clones, 82% seen once. Comment on this clone: What it binds is unknown.

CDR1 SNHLY and CDR2 FYNNEI come from the germline V gene. The CDR3 contains 15 residues. Losses at the gene ends were 11 bases for V and 2 bases for J; bases not matched to a gene: 10. The V call is TRBV2, the J call TRBJ2-3; 10 bases line up with TRBD2. Here the sequenced sample was blood, taken from a patient whose treatment included radiotherapy and nephrectomy. This TCR derives from a man aged 60-69 years with renal cell carcinoma. Here the CDR3 DNA reads TGTGCCCCCCGGAGGACTAGCGGTATCACAGATACGCAGTATTTT. Its translation: CAPRRTSGITDTQYF. Using reference TRBV2 and TRBJ2-3 for the parts outside the CDR3, the full variable domain is EPEVTQTPSHQVTQMGQEVILRCVPISNHLYFYWYRQILGQKVEFLVSFYNNEISEKSEIFDDQFSVERPDGSNFTLKIRSTKLEDSAMYFCAPRRTSGITDTQYFGPGTRLTVL.